Below are 4 T cell receptor beta chains sequenced from a single sample in a study of blood T cell repertoires in COVID-19. TCRdb's table, derived via immunoSEQ multiplex PCR, lists solely in-frame clones and lacks some. The repertoire includes under 100,000 clones, about 70% of them detected once, and 20% sits in the top ten. The sample was peripheral blood. The origin of the receptors is an elderly woman with active or convalescent COVID-19.

This chain links TRBV4-1 with TRBJ1-1; tentatively, D is TRBD1 (6 bases). V was cut by 0 bases and J by 1 base, with 15 bases left in between. The length of the CDR3 is 17 residues. The germline gives CDR1 MGHRA, CDR2 YSYEKL. For the CDR3, the DNA is TGCGCCAGCAGCCAAGATAGACAGGACCCCTCGAACACTGAAGCTTTCTTT. Its translation: CASSQDRQDPSNTEAFF.

The chain has TRBV6-2 or TRBV6-3 and TRBJ2-3; 9 bases agree with TRBD2. Per germline, CDR1 MNHEY and CDR2 SVGEGT. V shed 0 bases, J shed 5 bases, and the junction held 6 bases outside the gene matches. CDR3 size: 16 residues. CDR3 region: CASSYSISGGIDTQYF. The CDR3 DNA sequence: TGTGCCAGCAGTTACTCCATTAGCGGGGGAATAGATACGCAGTATTTT.

The gene calls are TRBV5-1 and TRBJ2-6, with D tentatively TRBD2 (5 bases). Deletions cut 0 bases from V and 0 bases from J, with 10 bases between. The germline CDR1 and CDR2 sequences are SGHRS and YFSETQ. This CDR3 region has 17 residues. The CDR3 loop is CASSLVSVGSGANVLTF. In DNA form, the CDR3 reads TGCGCCAGCAGCTTGGTTAGCGTGGGCTCTGGGGCCAACGTCCTGACTTTC.

This CDR3 reads CASRQTGNTGELFF. The CDR3 nucleotides read TGTGCCAGCAGGCAGACAGGGAACACCGGGGAGCTGTTTTTT. The chain is built from TRBV7-2 and TRBJ2-2; maybe TRBD1 (6 bases). This CDR3 spans 14 amino acids. Germline V gives CDR1 SGHTA, CDR2 FQGNSA. The V end was cut by 6 bases, the J end by 1 base, with 9 bases between.